This note documents a single T cell receptor beta chain sequence. This entry comes from a study of blood T cell repertoires in COVID-19. Study-level background: The United States, Italy and Spain were the sources of the acute and convalescent COVID-19 samples. Sample material is recorded as cDNA or gDNA derived from T cells, B-cell-depleted T cells, or PBMCs.

The CDR3 loop spans 12 amino acids. Trimming pared 2 bases from V and 10 bases from J, leaving 12 bases between. Germline V gene data show CDR1 as SGDLS and CDR2 as YYNGEE. As originally analysed: Reference gene primer amplification gave nucleated cell count estimates. This table comes from immunoSEQ multiplex PCR, and its TCRdb copy is limited to in-frame clones, with some not included. The V and J calls and clone size come from that table; D and trimming were worked out from the DNA. This sample has about 210,000 clones, with 89% found just once. The TCR comes from a woman between 40 and 50 years old with acute or convalescent COVID-19. The sample taken for sequencing was peripheral blood. The chain is built from TRBV9 and TRBJ1-1, with D perhaps TRBD1 (5 bases). CDR3 coding DNA: TGTGCCAGCAGCGTCCAGGGAGCGGGAGCTTTCTTT. Its translation: CASSVQGAGAFF.